The clone carrying this TCR beta chain was seen only once. Its antigen is unidentified. This CDR3 has 15 amino acids. Trimming removed 6 bases at V and 8 bases at J, with 20 bases between. The germline CDR1 and CDR2 sequences are KGHSH and LQKENI. This sample is drawn from a study of T cell responses to AZD1222 COVID-19 vaccine. Method: immunoSEQ multiplex PCR; TCRdb's copy keeps in-frame clones and lacks some. Here the sample spans roughly 150,000 clones, about nine tenths being singletons. Findings and caveats of the study: Only after the peak T cell response were repertoires sampled. Only 5 to 7 individuals given AZD1222 were seropositive at baseline. Spike was spanned by vaccine-associated CD4 TCRs, which were dominant at 160-218 and 743-854.

This specimen was peripheral blood, taken on day 0 of AZD1222 vaccination. The sequence came from an adult in good health. This chain joins TRBV18 and TRBJ2-1; tentative D call: TRBD1 (6 bases). The CDR3 nucleotides read TGTGCCAGCTCCTGGACAGAAAACGGGCGGGATGAGCAGTTCTTC. Its translation is CASSWTENGRDEQFF.